The 21 T cell receptor beta chains below all came from one sample that was sequenced in a study of blood T cell repertoires in COVID-19. Here immunoSEQ multiplex PCR was the method, and the copy in TCRdb shows in-frame clones only, minus some. The sample gives some 300,000 clones, about nine tenths of which show up once; about 2.3% is in the top ten. The sample was peripheral blood. These receptors originate from a man younger than 30 with active or convalescent COVID-19.

The J gene is TRBJ1-1, the V gene TRBV7-9; D perhaps matches TRBD1 (5 bases). The CDR3 sequence is 13 residues long. Germline V CDR1 and CDR2: SEHNR, FQNEAQ (reference sequence). Trimming cost V 1 base and J 4 bases, with 7 bases left between them. This CDR3 is CASSLDQGTEAFF. The CDR3 coding sequence is TGTGCCAGCAGCTTAGATCAGGGCACTGAAGCTTTCTTT.

V and J are TRBV5-1 and TRBJ2-3, with 8 bases that match TRBD1. Germline V gene lookup returns CDR1 SGHRS and CDR2 YFSETQ. The junction had 9 bases not matched to a gene; V was cut back by 1 base and J by 2 bases. CDR3 length: 17 amino acids. CDR3 nucleotide sequence: TGCGCCAGCAGCTTGCCGGACAGGGCAGGTTCCACAGATACGCAGTATTTT. Amino acid sequence: CASSLPDRAGSTDTQYF.

The chain combines TRBV2 with TRBJ1-2, with 8 bases aligning to TRBD1. Germline assignment: CDR1 SNHLY and CDR2 FYNNEI. Germline trimming cut 4 bases from V and 5 bases from J; bases unmatched to any gene: 9. CDR3 length: 15 amino acids. The CDR3 spells CASSGPQTGDYGYTF. The CDR3, as DNA: TGTGCCAGCAGTGGCCCCCAGACAGGGGATTATGGCTACACCTTC.

The genes are TRBV28 and TRBJ1-5, with 8 bases identical to TRBD1. Germline trimming cut 6 bases from V and 6 bases from J; bases unmatched to any gene: 13. Germline assignment: CDR1 MDHEN and CDR2 SYDVKM. The CDR3 is made up of 16 amino acids. CDR3: CASSATRTGLIQPQHF. The CDR3 DNA reads as TGTGCCAGCAGCGCTACACGGACAGGGCTGATTCAGCCCCAGCATTTT. Complete variable domain (other parts from reference TRBV28 and TRBJ1-5): DVKVTQSSRYLVKRTGEKVFLECVQDMDHENMFWYRQDPGLGLRLIYFSYDVKMKEKGDIPEGYSVSREKKERFSLILESASTNQTSMYLCASSATRTGLIQPQHFGDGTRLSIL.

The gene calls are TRBV3-1 (or the pseudogene TRBV3-2) and TRBJ2-3; D not certain. Germline V gene data show CDR1 as LGHDT and CDR2 as YNNKEL (reference sequence). V was cut by 1 base and J by 1 base, with 6 bases left in between. The CDR3 is 14 residues long. Written as DNA, the CDR3 is TGTGCCAGCAGCCAAGTGCGCGGCACAGATACGCAGTATTTT. Translating gives CASSQVRGTDTQYF.

The chain joins TRBV7-9 to TRBJ2-2; D ambiguous. The CDR3 contains 15 residues. Germline lookup yields CDR1 SEHNR and CDR2 FQNEAQ (reference sequence). The V end was cut by 2 bases, the J end by 1 base, with 8 bases between. CDR3 amino acids: CASSLSELNTGELFF. CDR3 nucleotide sequence: TGTGCCAGCAGCTTATCGGAGTTGAACACCGGGGAGCTGTTTTTT.

The J gene is TRBJ1-2, the V gene TRBV6-1, with D tentatively TRBD1 (5 bases). CDR3 length: 15 residues. Between the trimmed V and J ends, which lost 6 bases and 0 bases, there was a span of 14 bases. The germline CDR1 and CDR2 sequences are MNHNS and SASEGT. The CDR3 sequence is CASRLRDSANYGYTF. The CDR3 nucleotides read TGTGCCAGCAGACTCCGCGACAGTGCTAACTATGGCTACACCTTC.

The genes are TRBV6-1 and TRBJ2-1, with TRBD1 matching over 8 bases. Germline loops: CDR1 MNHNS, CDR2 SASEGT. With 3 bases clipped from V and 9 bases from J, the junction kept 13 bases outside the gene matches. The CDR3 length is 16 residues. This chain's CDR3 is CASSDRTGSLVGEQFF. In nucleotides, the CDR3 is TGTGCCAGCAGTGACCGGACAGGGAGTTTGGTGGGTGAGCAGTTCTTC.

The rearrangement joins TRBV28 to TRBJ2-7, with D unresolved. Germline V gene data show CDR1 as MDHEN and CDR2 as SYDVKM. V lost 8 bases and J lost 2, with 10 bases in between. CDR3 length equals 12 residues. The CDR3 nucleotides read TGTGCCAGCCAAACACAGCCCTACGAGCAGTACTTC. It translates to CASQTQPYEQYF.

This clone turned up a few times. This chain uses TRBV19 with TRBJ1-1; D is unresolved. Trimming stripped 5 bases from V and 1 base from J, with 8 bases between. This CDR3 comprises 13 residues. Germline V gene sequence: CDR1 LNHDA, CDR2 SQIVND (reference sequence). The DNA of the CDR3 is TGTGCCAGTAGTTCCAACAGGAACACTGAAGCTTTCTTT. Amino acids: CASSSNRNTEAFF.

This clone was seen a single time. The chain carries TRBV7-2 and TRBJ2-2; D unclear. The ends were cut back, 5 bases at V and 6 bases at J, with 7 bases in the middle. Germline CDR1 is SGHTA and CDR2 is FQGNSA. CDR3 size: 12 residues. CDR3 sequence (DNA): TGTGCCAGCAGCCTACGCTCCGGGGAGCTGTTTTTT. It is translated as CASSLRSGELFF.

This chain uses TRBV6-5 with TRBJ2-1; weak D call: TRBD2 (5 bases). Germline CDR1 is MNHEY and CDR2 is SVGAGI. Trimming took off 7 bases at V and 0 bases at J, with 13 bases between the two ends. The CDR3 is 15 amino acids. As DNA, the CDR3 is TGTGCCAGCACCTCGGACTTTAGCTCCTACAATGAGCAGTTCTTC. It yields the protein CASTSDFSSYNEQFF.

There are a few counts of this clone. The chain couples TRBV2 to TRBJ1-6, with 8 positions matching TRBD1. This CDR3 is built from 17 residues. CDR1 and CDR2 from the germline V gene are SNHLY and FYNNEI. V lost 7 bases, J lost 9 bases, and 17 bases stayed unmatched. This CDR3 reads CASIRRVLDRVFSPLHF. The CDR3, as DNA: TGTGCCAGCATCAGGAGAGTACTGGACAGGGTTTTTTCACCCCTCCACTTT.

The rearrangement links TRBV9 to TRBJ2-7; weak D call: TRBD2 (6 bases). In germline, CDR1 is SGDLS, CDR2 YYNGEE. Trimming shortened V by 3 bases and J by 2 bases, and 18 bases separated the two germline ends. The CDR3 has 16 residues. Here the CDR3 DNA reads TGTGCCAGCAGCGCCGGGGTGGGGACTCCCGCCTACGAGCAGTACTTC. It specifies CASSAGVGTPAYEQYF.

V is TRBV5-1 and J is TRBJ2-2; a weak D match, TRBD2 (5 bases). Trimming removed 3 bases at V and 5 bases at J, with 11 bases between. CDR1 is SGHRS and CDR2 is YFSETQ in the germline V gene. The CDR3 contains 14 residues. DNA of the CDR3: TGCGCCAGCAGCTATTGGGGAGATACCGGGGAGCTGTTTTTT. Translating gives CASSYWGDTGELFF.

V is TRBV28 and J is TRBJ2-1, with 14 bases lining up with TRBD2. The CDR3 length is 14 residues. Germline loops: CDR1 MDHEN, CDR2 SYDVKM. Trimming took 7 bases from V and 9 from J; bases not matched to a gene: 5. The CDR3 DNA is TGTGCCAGCACCTCGGGACTAGCGGGAGTTGAGCAGTTCTTC. Translation gives CASTSGLAGVEQFF.

This clone was counted between two and nine times. The sample carries other DNA sequences with the same CDR3. The gene calls are TRBV11-2 and TRBJ2-3; D not resolved. V was trimmed by 5 bases and J by 6 bases, leaving 6 bases between them. Germline assignment: CDR1 SGHAT and CDR2 FQNNGV. The CDR3 is 11 residues long. CDR3 coding DNA: TGTGCCAGCAGCCCCGCGGATACGCAGTATTTT. Its protein is CASSPADTQYF.

This sequence joins TRBV6-6 and TRBJ2-1; 12 nucleotides align to TRBD2. CDR3 length equals 17 residues. The V gene end was trimmed by 5 bases and the J gene end by 5 bases; junction bases not matched to a gene: 10. CDR1 and CDR2 (germline): MNHNY, SVGAGI (reference sequence). This CDR3 is CASSRLAGGSTNNEQFF. For the CDR3, the DNA is TGTGCCAGCAGTCGGCTAGCGGGAGGGTCCACCAACAATGAGCAGTTCTTC.

This clone has more than one count but fewer than ten. The V gene is TRBV2, the J gene TRBJ1-5, with TRBD1 identical over 9 bases. Germline V gene data show CDR1 as SNHLY and CDR2 as FYNNEI. V dropped 4 bases and J dropped 3; count of bases not matched to a gene: 13. This CDR3 region has 18 residues. The CDR3, as DNA: TGTGCCAGCAGTGTTCACAGGGGGCTGGCGTTTAACAATCAGCCCCAGCATTTT. The encoded protein is CASSVHRGLAFNNQPQHF.

The rearrangement joins TRBV9 to TRBJ1-2; perhaps TRBD1 as D (6 bases). V was cut by 7 bases and J by 2 bases, with 27 bases left in between. Germline assignment: CDR1 SGDLS and CDR2 YYNGEE. The CDR3 runs 18 residues. In DNA, the CDR3 is TGTGCCAGCTCGGCCAGGGGAGCGGGAGGCTGGACCAACTATGGCTACACCTTC. Protein: CASSARGAGGWTNYGYTF.

This chain connects TRBV27 to TRBJ2-7; TRBD2 matches at 9 bases. The ends lost 5 bases at V and 0 bases at J; junction bases unmatched: 8. The CDR3 loop spans 16 amino acids. Germline V gene data show CDR1 as MNHEY and CDR2 as SMNVEV (reference sequence). As DNA, the CDR3 is TGTGCCAGCAGTCCAGGACTAGCGCCGAGCTCCTACGAGCAGTACTTC. It codes for CASSPGLAPSSYEQYF.